This TCR beta chain was identified during a study of T cell responses to AZD1222 COVID-19 vaccine. Overall study: Second-dose intervals of approximately 4 or approximately 12 weeks were pooled.

A few counts support this clone. The germline CDR1 and CDR2 sequences are SGHNT and YYREEE (reference sequence). This CDR3 has 13 residues. V was clipped by 1 base and J by 5 bases, with 8 bases between them. Here immunoSEQ multiplex PCR was the method, and the copy in TCRdb shows in-frame clones only, minus some. In the table there are some 150,000 clones, 90% to 95% of which are singletons. The source of this sequence is an adult in good health. The chain links TRBV5-4 to TRBJ2-3, with D perhaps matching TRBD2 (5 bases). The sequences come from peripheral blood, collected on day 0 of AZD1222 vaccination. For the CDR3, the DNA is TGTGCCAGCAGCTTGAGACTACAAGATACGCAGTATTTT. Encoded protein: CASSLRLQDTQYF.